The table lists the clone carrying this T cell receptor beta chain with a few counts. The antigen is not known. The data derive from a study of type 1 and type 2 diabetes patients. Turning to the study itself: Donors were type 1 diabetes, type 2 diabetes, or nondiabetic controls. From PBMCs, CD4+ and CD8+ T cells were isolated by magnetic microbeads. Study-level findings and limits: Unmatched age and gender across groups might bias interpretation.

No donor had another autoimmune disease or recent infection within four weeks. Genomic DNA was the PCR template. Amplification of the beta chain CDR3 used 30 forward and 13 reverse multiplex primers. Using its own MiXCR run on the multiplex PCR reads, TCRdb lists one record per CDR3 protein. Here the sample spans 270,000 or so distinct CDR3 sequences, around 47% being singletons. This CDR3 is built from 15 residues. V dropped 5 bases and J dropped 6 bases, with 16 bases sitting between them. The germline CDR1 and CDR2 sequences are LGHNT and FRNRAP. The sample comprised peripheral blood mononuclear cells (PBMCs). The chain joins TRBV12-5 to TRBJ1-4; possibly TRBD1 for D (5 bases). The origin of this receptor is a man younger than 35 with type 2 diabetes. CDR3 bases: TGTGCTAGTGGTATCCTAGGGATACAGGATGAAAAACTGTTTTTT. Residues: CASGILGIQDEKLFF.